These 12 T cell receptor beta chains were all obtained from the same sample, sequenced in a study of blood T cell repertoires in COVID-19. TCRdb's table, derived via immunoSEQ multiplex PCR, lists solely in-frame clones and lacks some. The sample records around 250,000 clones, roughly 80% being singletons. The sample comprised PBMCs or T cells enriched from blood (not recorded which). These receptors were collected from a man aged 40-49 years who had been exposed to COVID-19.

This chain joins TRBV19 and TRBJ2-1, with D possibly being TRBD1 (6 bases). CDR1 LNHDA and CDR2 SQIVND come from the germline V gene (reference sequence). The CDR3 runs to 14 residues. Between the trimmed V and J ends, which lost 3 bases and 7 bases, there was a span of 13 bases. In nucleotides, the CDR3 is TGTGCCAGTAGTATGGATAGGGGGAGAAATGAGCAGTTCTTC. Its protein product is CASSMDRGRNEQFF.

CDR3 region: CASSPVDNEQFF. The CDR3 DNA is TGTGCCAGCAGCCCCGTCGACAATGAGCAGTTCTTC. V usage is TRBV7-9 and J usage is TRBJ2-1, with D uncertain. Germline V lookup: CDR1 SEHNR, CDR2 FQNEAQ (reference sequence). V lost 5 bases to trimming and J lost 5 bases, with 7 bases between them. The CDR3 is made up of 12 amino acids.

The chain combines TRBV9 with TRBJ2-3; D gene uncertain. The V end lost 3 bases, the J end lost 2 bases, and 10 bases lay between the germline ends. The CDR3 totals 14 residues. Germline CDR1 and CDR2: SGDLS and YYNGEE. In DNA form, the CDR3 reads TGTGCCAGCAGCGGACTGGGTGACACAGATACGCAGTATTTT. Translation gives CASSGLGDTDTQYF.

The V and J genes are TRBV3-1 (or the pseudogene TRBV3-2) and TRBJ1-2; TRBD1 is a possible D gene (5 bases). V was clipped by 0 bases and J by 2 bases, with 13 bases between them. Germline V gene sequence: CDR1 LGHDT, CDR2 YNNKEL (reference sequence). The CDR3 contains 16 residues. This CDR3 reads CASSQEGGRGNYGYTF. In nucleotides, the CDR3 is TGTGCCAGCAGCCAAGAGGGGGGTCGAGGAAACTATGGCTACACCTTC.

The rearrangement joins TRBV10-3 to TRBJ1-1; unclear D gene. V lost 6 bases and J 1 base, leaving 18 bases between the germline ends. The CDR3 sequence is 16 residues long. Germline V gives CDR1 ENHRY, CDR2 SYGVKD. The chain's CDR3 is CAIRAQTVTPNTEAFF. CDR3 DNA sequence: TGTGCCATCAGAGCACAAACGGTGACACCGAACACTGAAGCTTTCTTT.

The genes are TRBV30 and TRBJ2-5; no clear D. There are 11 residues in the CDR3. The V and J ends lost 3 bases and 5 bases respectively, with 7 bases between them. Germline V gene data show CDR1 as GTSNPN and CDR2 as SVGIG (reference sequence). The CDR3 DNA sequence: TGTGCCTGGAGCAAACAGGAGACCCAGTACTTC. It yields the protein CAWSKQETQYF.

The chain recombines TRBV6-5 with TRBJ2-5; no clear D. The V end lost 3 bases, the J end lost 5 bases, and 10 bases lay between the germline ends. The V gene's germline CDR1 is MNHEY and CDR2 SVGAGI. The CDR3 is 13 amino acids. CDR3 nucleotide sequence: TGTGCCAGCAGTTATGGCATGATGGAGACCCAGTACTTC. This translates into CASSYGMMETQYF.

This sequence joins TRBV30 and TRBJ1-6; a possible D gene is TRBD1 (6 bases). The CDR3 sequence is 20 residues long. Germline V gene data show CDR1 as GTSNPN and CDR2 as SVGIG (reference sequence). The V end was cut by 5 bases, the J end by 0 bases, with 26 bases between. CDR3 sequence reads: CAWELRPGIDRSSYNSPLHF. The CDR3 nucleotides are TGTGCCTGGGAACTACGCCCCGGAATTGACAGGTCCTCCTATAATTCACCCCTCCACTTT.

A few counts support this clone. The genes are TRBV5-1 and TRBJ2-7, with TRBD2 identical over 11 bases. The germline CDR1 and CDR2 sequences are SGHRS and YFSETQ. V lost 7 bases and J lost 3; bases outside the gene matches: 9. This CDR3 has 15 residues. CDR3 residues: CASHIAGGPFYEQYF. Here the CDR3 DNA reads TGCGCCAGCCATATAGCGGGAGGGCCATTCTACGAGCAGTACTTC.

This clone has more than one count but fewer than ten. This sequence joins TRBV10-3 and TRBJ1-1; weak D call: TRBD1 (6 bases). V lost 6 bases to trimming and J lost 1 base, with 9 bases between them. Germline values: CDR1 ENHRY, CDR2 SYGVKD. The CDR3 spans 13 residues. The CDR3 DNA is TGTGCCATCAGGAGGGGGACGAACACTGAAGCTTTCTTT. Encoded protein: CAIRRGTNTEAFF.

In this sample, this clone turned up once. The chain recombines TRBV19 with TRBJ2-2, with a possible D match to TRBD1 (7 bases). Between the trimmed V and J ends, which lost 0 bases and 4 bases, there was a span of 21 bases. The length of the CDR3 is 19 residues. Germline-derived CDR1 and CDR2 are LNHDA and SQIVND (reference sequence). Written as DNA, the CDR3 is TGTGCCAGTAGTATAGATCTTATCTCGTTTCAGGGGGGCACCGGGGAGCTGTTTTTT. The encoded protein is CASSIDLISFQGGTGELFF.

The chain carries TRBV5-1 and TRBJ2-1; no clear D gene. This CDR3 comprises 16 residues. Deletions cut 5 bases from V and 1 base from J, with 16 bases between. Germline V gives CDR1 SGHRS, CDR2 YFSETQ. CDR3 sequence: CASRMGEATSYNEQFF. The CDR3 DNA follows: TGCGCCAGCAGGATGGGTGAGGCCACTTCCTACAATGAGCAGTTCTTC.